The 24 T cell receptor beta chains in this list originate from one sample, sequenced in a study of blood T cell repertoires in COVID-19. The protocol was immunoSEQ multiplex PCR, while the TCRdb copy is restricted to in-frame clones and leaves out a portion. The data contain about 300,000 clones, roughly 86% of them singletons. The sequenced sample consisted of peripheral blood. The receptors were sampled from a woman aged 25 to 45 with COVID-19, enrolled during active disease.

The rearrangement links TRBV7-9 to TRBJ1-2; a possible D gene is TRBD1 (6 bases). CDR1 is SEHNR and CDR2 is FQNEAQ in the germline V gene (reference sequence). CDR3 length: 16 amino acids. V was shortened by 3 bases and J by 4 bases, with 18 bases between the two germline ends. In DNA, the CDR3 is TGTGCCAGCAGCTTTGGGGCAGCAGGGGCTCCCTATGGCTACACCTTC. It encodes CASSFGAAGAPYGYTF. Together with reference TRBV7-9 and TRBJ1-2, the CDR3 gives the full variable domain: DTGVSQNPRHKITKRGQNVTFRCDPISEHNRLYWYRQTLGQGPEFLTYFQNEAQLEKSRLLSDRFSAERPKGSFSTLEIQRTEQGDSAMYLCASSFGAAGAPYGYTFGSGTRLTVV.

J is TRBJ1-1 and V is TRBV3-1 (or the pseudogene TRBV3-2); D remains ambiguous. Germline V lookup: CDR1 LGHDT, CDR2 YNNKEL (reference sequence). The CDR3 length is 13 residues. Trimming shortened V by 4 bases and J by 4 bases, and 10 bases separated the two germline ends. CDR3 sequence reads: CASSRSRATEAFF. The CDR3 nucleotides read TGTGCCAGCAGCCGAAGCCGCGCCACTGAAGCTTTCTTT.

This clone was seen a single time. The V gene is TRBV7-2, the J gene TRBJ2-1, with TRBD2 matching 7 bases. This CDR3 region has 14 residues. CDR1 and CDR2 from the germline V gene are SGHTA and FQGNSA. With 9 bases clipped from V and 4 bases from J, the junction kept 9 bases outside the gene matches. CDR3 sequence reads: CASTAGRGYNEQFF. DNA for the CDR3: TGTGCCAGTACAGCGGGGCGGGGTTACAATGAGCAGTTCTTC.

The J gene is TRBJ1-2, the V gene TRBV29-1; D might be TRBD1 (5 bases). The CDR3 has 12 amino acids. The germline gives CDR1 SQVTM, CDR2 ANQGSEA. Trimming pared 7 bases from V and 2 bases from J, leaving 11 bases between. CDR3 coding DNA: TGCAGCGGGGCGTCAGGGAACTATGGCTACACCTTC. Its translation: CSGASGNYGYTF.

The CDR3, as DNA: TGTGCCAGCAGTTCACCAGATATCACTGAAGCTTTCTTT. It translates to CASSSPDITEAFF. The J gene is TRBJ1-1, the V gene TRBV27; D gene ambiguous. CDR1 MNHEY and CDR2 SMNVEV come from the germline V gene (reference sequence). This CDR3 spans 13 amino acids. V was clipped by 4 bases and J by 4 bases, with 10 bases between them.

The chain uses TRBV18 and TRBJ2-2; 10 nucleotides agree with TRBD1. The CDR3 totals 13 residues. V was pared by 3 bases and J by 15 bases, with 7 bases of the junction left unmatched. CDR1 is KGHSH, CDR2 LQKENI, per germline. CDR3 in amino acids: CASSPDRGTGLFF. The CDR3 region has the DNA TGTGCCAGCTCACCGGACAGGGGGACTGGATTGTTTTTT. Supplemented by reference TRBV18 and TRBJ2-2, the full variable domain reads NAGVMQNPRHLVRRRGQEARLRCSPMKGHSHVYWYRQLPEEGLKFMVYLQKENIIDESGMPKERFSAEFPKEGPSILRIQQVVRGDSAAYFCASSPDRGTGLFFGEGSRLTVL.

V gene TRBV6-1 combines with J gene TRBJ1-5; D gene uncertain. V lost 0 bases and J 0 bases, leaving 18 bases between the germline ends. CDR3 length: 19 amino acids. Germline values: CDR1 MNHNS, CDR2 SASEGT. The CDR3 bases are TGTGCCAGCAGTGAAGCGACTGGAGGGAGGGTTTATAGCAATCAGCCCCAGCATTTT. Translation gives CASSEATGGRVYSNQPQHF.

The chain carries TRBV7-9 and TRBJ1-6, with D unclear. The CDR3 spans 15 residues. CDR1 is SEHNR and CDR2 is FQNEAQ in the germline V gene (reference sequence). The V gene lost 1 base and the J gene lost 3 bases, with 7 bases spanning the gap. The CDR3 loop reads CASSLGTDYNSPLHF. The DNA of the CDR3 is TGTGCCAGCAGCTTAGGTACAGACTATAATTCACCCCTCCACTTT.

The rearrangement links TRBV3-1 (or the pseudogene TRBV3-2) to TRBJ1-1, with 8 bases lining up with TRBD1. V shed 3 bases, J shed 1 base, and the junction held 16 bases outside the gene matches. The CDR3 covers 19 residues. Germline CDR1 and CDR2: LGHDT and YNNKEL (reference sequence). The CDR3 region has the DNA TGTGCCAGCAGCCAGCAAAATCCAGGACAGGGCGTCCGGAACACTGAAGCTTTCTTT. Amino acid sequence: CASSQQNPGQGVRNTEAFF.

The genes are TRBV19 and TRBJ1-6, with D tentatively TRBD1 (5 bases). The germline CDR1 and CDR2 sequences are LNHDA and SQIVND (reference sequence). Trimming stripped 0 bases from V and 15 bases from J, with 9 bases between. CDR3 length: 12 residues. For the CDR3, the DNA is TGTGCCAGTAGTATAGATGCGGGGGACCTCCACTTT. Translating gives CASSIDAGDLHF.

The J gene is TRBJ1-4, the V gene TRBV28, with 8 positions matching TRBD1. Germline CDR1 is MDHEN and CDR2 is SYDVKM. Trimming cost V 5 bases and J 6 bases; bases outside gene matches: 5. This CDR3 has 14 residues. CDR3 DNA sequence: TGTGCCAGCAGTGTTACAGGGGGGGATGAAAAACTGTTTTTT. Protein sequence: CASSVTGGDEKLFF.

This clone was seen a handful of times. This rearrangement joins TRBV2 to TRBJ1-2, with D maybe TRBD1 (5 bases). This CDR3 is built from 16 residues. Per germline, CDR1 SNHLY and CDR2 FYNNEI. The ends were cut back, 0 bases at V and 5 bases at J, with 16 bases in the middle. CDR3 region: CASSEAPAGPLYGYTF. CDR3 DNA: TGTGCCAGCAGTGAAGCGCCGGCAGGGCCCCTTTATGGCTACACCTTC.

This clone was detected a few times. V gene TRBV5-4 combines with J gene TRBJ1-4; TRBD1 is a possible D gene (6 bases). Trimming cost V 0 bases and J 13 bases, with 10 bases left between them. Germline CDR1 is SGHNT and CDR2 is YYREEE (reference sequence). This CDR3 is 12 amino acids long. In DNA form, the CDR3 reads TGTGCCAGCAGCTTGGATCAGGGGCGACTGTTTTTT. Its protein product is CASSLDQGRLFF.

The CDR3 region is CASSSPGQGYSPLHF. DNA for the CDR3: TGTGCCAGCAGTTCACCGGGACAGGGTTACTCACCCCTCCACTTT. The genes are TRBV27 and TRBJ1-6; 9 bases align to TRBD1. This CDR3 spans 15 amino acids. Germline CDR1 reads MNHEY; CDR2 reads SMNVEV (reference sequence). J was trimmed by 10 bases and V by 4 bases; bases with no gene match: 8.

The chain joins TRBV5-6 to TRBJ2-7; 11 nucleotides match TRBD2. The ends lost 4 bases at V and 6 bases at J; junction bases unmatched: 9. CDR1 is SGHDT, CDR2 YYEEEE, per germline. The CDR3 sequence is 15 residues long. CDR3 coding DNA: TGTGCCAGCAGCCTAATAGCGGGGGGGCCGGTCGAGCAGTACTTC. Protein sequence: CASSLIAGGPVEQYF.

This chain connects TRBV19 to TRBJ1-6; D remains ambiguous. CDR3 length equals 14 residues. The germline V and J ends were trimmed by 2 bases and 9 bases, with 11 bases remaining between them. Germline assignment: CDR1 LNHDA and CDR2 SQIVND (reference sequence). CDR3 coding DNA: TGTGCCAGTAGTATACGACAAGGTCGTTCACCCCTCCACTTT. This gives the protein CASSIRQGRSPLHF.

The J gene is TRBJ2-3, the V gene TRBV18, with D uncertain. Trimming removed 1 base from V and 3 bases from J, with 8 bases in between. The germline gives CDR1 KGHSH, CDR2 LQKENI. The CDR3 spans 14 residues. CDR3 bases: TGTGCCAGCTCACCACGGCCCGGGACAGATACGCAGTATTTT. It encodes CASSPRPGTDTQYF.

The rearrangement joins TRBV28 to TRBJ2-1, with D possibly TRBD1 on 5 matching bases. The CDR3 has 13 residues. CDR1 MDHEN and CDR2 SYDVKM come from the germline V gene. Between the trimmed V and J ends, which lost 10 bases and 7 bases, there was a span of 17 bases. The CDR3 spells CATAGKIGNEQFF. The CDR3 nucleotides read TGTGCCACCGCAGGGAAAATTGGAAATGAGCAGTTCTTC.

This clone showed up just once. V usage is TRBV19 and J usage is TRBJ1-5; tentative D call: TRBD1 (5 bases). Trimming pared 7 bases from V and 4 bases from J, leaving 11 bases between. This CDR3 is built from 13 residues. Germline-derived CDR1 and CDR2 are LNHDA and SQIVND (reference sequence). The CDR3 nucleotides read TGTGCCAGTAATGGACACCCTAATCAGCCCCAGCATTTT. Translated, it gives CASNGHPNQPQHF. The full variable domain, completed using reference TRBV19 and TRBJ1-5, is DGGITQSPKYLFRKEGQNVTLSCEQNLNHDAMYWYRQDPGQGLRLIYYSQIVNDFQKGDIAEGYSVSREKKESFPLTVTSAQKNPTAFYLCASNGHPNQPQHFGDGTRLSIL.

The chain recombines TRBV13 with TRBJ2-2; no clear D. The CDR3 consists of 15 residues. Trimming pared 3 bases from V and 6 bases from J, leaving 14 bases between. CDR1 is PRHDT, CDR2 FYEKMQ, per germline (reference sequence). CDR3 in amino acids: CASSFRKGGAGELFF. DNA for the CDR3: TGTGCCAGCAGCTTTCGGAAAGGCGGTGCCGGGGAGCTGTTTTTT.

This chain uses TRBV27 with TRBJ2-2; D is uncertain. In germline, CDR1 is MNHEY, CDR2 SMNVEV (reference sequence). Deletions cut 9 bases from V and 0 bases from J, with 14 bases between. The CDR3 covers 15 residues. The DNA of the CDR3 is TGTGCCAGTTGGGCCCCCACTTCGAACACCGGGGAGCTGTTTTTT. This translates into CASWAPTSNTGELFF.

This clone was seen just once. In nucleotides, the CDR3 is TGTGCCAGCAGCCCGTCGACTAGCGGGGGCACAGATACGCAGTATTTT. Its protein is CASSPSTSGGTDTQYF. V usage is TRBV7-8 and J usage is TRBJ2-3; 11 nucleotides align to TRBD2. Germline CDR1 SGHVS, CDR2 FQNEAQ. Trimming at V came to 5 bases and at J to 1 base, leaving 5 bases not matched to a gene. The CDR3 loop spans 16 amino acids.

This clone was observed a single time. CDR3 sequence: CASSQERQRLSGNTIYF. In nucleotides, the CDR3 is TGCGCCAGCAGCCAAGAAAGACAACGCCTCTCTGGAAACACCATATATTTT. The chain links TRBV4-1 to TRBJ1-3; D remains ambiguous. Germline assignment: CDR1 MGHRA and CDR2 YSYEKL. The CDR3 has 17 residues. The V end was cut by 0 bases, the J end by 0 bases, with 12 bases between.

The chain has TRBV15 and TRBJ2-1, with D unresolved. Germline loops: CDR1 LNHNV, CDR2 YYDKDF (reference sequence). Trimming shortened V by 5 bases and J by 7 bases, and 9 bases separated the two germline ends. The CDR3 contains 12 residues. The CDR3: CATSRNMNEQFF. The CDR3 DNA follows: TGTGCCACCAGCCGAAACATGAATGAGCAGTTCTTC.